The 20 T cell receptor beta chains below all came from one sample that was sequenced in a study of patients and donors after allogeneic stem cell transplantation. A single record per CDR3 protein comes from TCRdb applying MiXCR to the RT-PCR reads. The sample shows about 160,000 distinct CDR3 sequences, roughly 35% of them seen only once. Specimen: blood, either unsorted or a sorted T cell fraction (not recorded which). The receptors derive from a human donor who was either an allogeneic HSCT recipient or a stem cell or donor lymphocyte infusion donor (not recorded which). It is not recorded whose cells these are; they may come from a transplant donor.

This clonotype has a handful of counts. V gene TRBV7-2 combines with J gene TRBJ2-2; 8 bases map to TRBD1. CDR3 size: 16 residues. V was pared by 0 bases and J by 1 base, with 1 base of the junction left unmatched. From germline, CDR1 is SGHTA and CDR2 FQGNSA. CDR3: CASSLATGGNTGELFF. CDR3 nucleotide sequence: TGTGCCAGCAGCTTAGCAACAGGGGGGAACACCGGGGAGCTGTTTTTT.

The rearrangement links TRBV20-1 to TRBJ2-7, with D possibly being TRBD1 (6 bases). This CDR3 has 13 amino acids. Germline loops: CDR1 DFQATT, CDR2 SNEGSKA (reference sequence). The V end lost 3 bases, the J end lost 2 bases, and 11 bases lay between the germline ends. The CDR3 region is CSARDTGTYEQYF. The CDR3, as DNA: TGCAGTGCTAGGGATACAGGGACCTACGAGCAGTACTTC.

The sample holds one count of this clonotype. The J gene is TRBJ1-5, the V gene TRBV28; TRBD1 agrees at 7 bases. Germline CDR1 reads MDHEN; CDR2 reads SYDVKM. Trimming at V came to 5 bases and at J to 4 bases, leaving 8 bases not matched to a gene. This CDR3 has 15 residues. CDR3 bases: TGTGCCAGCAGTCTTCTCCAGGGGGATAATCAGCCCCAGCATTTT. Protein: CASSLLQGDNQPQHF.

In its sample, this clonotype was seen a few times. The J gene is TRBJ1-5, the V gene TRBV29-1, with 7 bases fitting TRBD1. The germline V gene encodes CDR1 SQVTM and CDR2 ANQGSEA. Losses at the gene ends were 6 bases for V and 7 bases for J; bases not matched to a gene: 9. This CDR3 has 13 amino acids. The CDR3 DNA sequence: TGCAGCGTCGAGGGGGCCCAGGGGCAGCCCCAGCATTTT. Amino acids: CSVEGAQGQPQHF.

This clonotype was counted between two and nine times. The genes are TRBV6-5 and TRBJ2-3; D is ambiguous. CDR1 is MNHEY, CDR2 SVGAGI, per germline. This CDR3 spans 16 amino acids. V was trimmed by 5 bases and J by 2 bases, leaving 17 bases between them. CDR3 protein: CASSPLDNSYTDTQYF. The CDR3 DNA sequence: TGTGCCAGCAGTCCTCTTGACAATTCTTACACAGATACGCAGTATTTT.

V gene TRBV5-5 combines with J gene TRBJ1-5; unclear D gene. Trimming cost V 3 bases and J 0 bases, with 16 bases left between them. This CDR3 comprises 17 residues. Germline lookup yields CDR1 SGHKS and CDR2 YYEKEE (reference sequence). The CDR3 here is CASSSRSFNASNQPQHF. The CDR3 region has the DNA TGTGCCAGCAGCTCGAGATCCTTTAATGCTAGCAATCAGCCCCAGCATTTT.

V and J are TRBV29-1 and TRBJ2-2, with 8 bases lining up with TRBD1. Germline trimming cut 4 bases from V and 6 bases from J; bases unmatched to any gene: 13. The CDR3 spans 16 residues. Germline CDR1 and CDR2: SQVTM and ANQGSEA. The CDR3 DNA is TGCAGCGTTGCCGGCCGTGACAGGGGTGATCCCGGGGAGCTGTTTTTT. Residues: CSVAGRDRGDPGELFF.

This clonotype was seen a few times. The V call is TRBV4-2, the J call TRBJ1-6, with D hard to call. V was clipped by 0 bases and J by 0 bases, with 18 bases between them. The CDR3 covers 20 residues. Germline values: CDR1 LGHNA, CDR2 YNFKEQ. CDR3 sequence reads: CASSQDHPPGGPSYNSPLHF. CDR3 coding DNA: TGTGCCAGCAGCCAAGATCACCCGCCAGGAGGTCCCTCCTATAATTCACCCCTCCACTTT.

The V and J genes are TRBV12-3 or TRBV12-4 and TRBJ2-2; possible D gene TRBD1, 6 bases. This CDR3 has 18 amino acids. The V and J ends lost 7 bases and 2 bases respectively, with 23 bases between them. CDR3 loop: CASTLRGRGLTNTGELFF. For the CDR3, the DNA is TGTGCCAGCACCTTAAGGGGCAGGGGATTAACAAACACCGGGGAGCTGTTTTTT.

The rearrangement joins TRBV6-6 to TRBJ1-1; TRBD1 is a possible D gene (5 bases). CDR1 and CDR2 from the germline V gene are MNHNY and SVGAGI (reference sequence). The CDR3 has 15 residues. V lost 8 bases and J lost 0, with 16 bases in between. The CDR3 reads CASATAGLLNTEAFF. CDR3 in DNA: TGTGCCAGCGCTACCGCGGGACTCCTGAACACTGAAGCTTTCTTT.

This clonotype was seen a handful of times. V and J are TRBV3-1 and TRBJ1-2; D remains unclear. Germline-derived CDR1 and CDR2 are LGHDT and YNNKEL (reference sequence). V was trimmed by 1 base and J by 1 base, leaving 13 bases between them. This CDR3 region has 16 residues. This chain's CDR3 is CASSQVIQALNYGYTF. In DNA form, the CDR3 reads TGTGCCAGCAGCCAAGTCATCCAGGCCCTTAACTATGGCTACACCTTC. Drawing the rest from reference TRBV3-1 and TRBJ1-2, the complete variable domain is DTAVSQTPKYLVTQMGNDKSIKCEQNLGHDTMYWYKQDSKKFLKIMFSYNNKELIINETVPNRFSPKSPDKAHLNLHINSLELGDSAVYFCASSQVIQALNYGYTFGSGTRLTVV.

The rearrangement uses TRBV7-9 and TRBJ1-1; D is unclear. The CDR3 is 13 residues long. Between the trimmed V and J ends, which lost 5 bases and 1 base, there was a span of 8 bases. Germline CDR1 is SEHNR and CDR2 is FQNEAQ (reference sequence). The CDR3, as DNA: TGTGCCAGCAGCCCCCCGGAGAACACTGAAGCTTTCTTT. Amino acids: CASSPPENTEAFF. The entire variable domain, with the rest obtained from reference TRBV7-9 and TRBJ1-1, is as follows: DTGVSQNPRHKITKRGQNVTFRCDPISEHNRLYWYRQTLGQGPEFLTYFQNEAQLEKSRLLSDRFSAERPKGSFSTLEIQRTEQGDSAMYLCASSPPENTEAFFGQGTRLTVV.

V usage is TRBV20-1 and J usage is TRBJ2-3; D may be TRBD2 (6 bases). The CDR3 covers 15 residues. V lost 6 bases and J 0 bases, leaving 16 bases between the germline ends. Looked up from germline, CDR1 is DFQATT and CDR2 is SNEGSKA (reference sequence). CDR3 sequence reads: CSAPGRGSSTDTQYF. CDR3 sequence (DNA): TGCAGTGCGCCCGGCCGGGGGTCTAGCACAGATACGCAGTATTTT.

The chain links TRBV28 to TRBJ1-3, with D hard to call. Per the germline V gene, CDR1 is MDHEN and CDR2 is SYDVKM. The CDR3 spans 13 residues. The V gene lost 5 bases and the J gene lost 11 bases, with 16 bases spanning the gap. The CDR3 region has the DNA TGTGCCAGCAGTCCCCCCGCCAATACCGCCATATATTTT. It specifies CASSPPANTAIYF.

This clonotype came up a few times. The chain employs TRBV24-1 and TRBJ1-5; no clear D gene. Germline V gene lookup returns CDR1 KGHDR and CDR2 SFDVKD. The CDR3 sequence is 17 residues long. The germline V and J ends were trimmed by 9 bases and 4 bases, with 24 bases remaining between them. The CDR3 coding sequence is TGTGCCACCCGGCCCCGGGTAGAGGGTGGCAAAAATCAGCCCCAGCATTTT. This translates into CATRPRVEGGKNQPQHF.

The chain links TRBV9 to TRBJ2-3; D may be TRBD1 or TRBD2 (5 bases each). CDR1 is SGDLS and CDR2 is YYNGEE in the germline V gene. V was shortened by 6 bases and J by 4 bases, with 15 bases between the two germline ends. This CDR3 is 14 amino acids long. CDR3 loop: CASKGPIGADTQYF. The CDR3 DNA sequence: TGTGCCAGCAAGGGGCCTATCGGGGCAGATACGCAGTATTTT.

The genes are TRBV9 and TRBJ1-5; no reliable D call. Per the germline V gene, CDR1 is SGDLS and CDR2 is YYNGEE. This CDR3 comprises 14 residues. V lost 4 bases and J 1 base, leaving 9 bases between the germline ends. This chain's CDR3 is CASSPDGSNQPQHF. CDR3 coding DNA: TGTGCCAGCAGCCCAGATGGGAGCAATCAGCCCCAGCATTTT.

The chain recombines TRBV12-3 or TRBV12-4 with TRBJ2-2; D remains unclear. V lost 3 bases, J lost 6 bases, and 11 bases lay in between. The CDR3 consists of 14 residues. CDR3 residues: CASSFLIGAGELFF. DNA for the CDR3: TGTGCCAGCAGTTTTCTGATTGGCGCCGGGGAGCTGTTTTTT.

V gene TRBV5-1 combines with J gene TRBJ2-7; D could derive from TRBD1 or TRBD2 (7 bases each). Trimming left V 1 base short and J 5 bases short, with 13 bases between. The germline CDR1 and CDR2 sequences are SGHRS and YFSETQ. This CDR3 region has 14 residues. Written as DNA, the CDR3 is TGCGCCAGCAGCTTGTTACAGGGGAGGGACGAGCAGTACTTC. It translates to CASSLLQGRDEQYF.

This clonotype was detected many times. V is TRBV12-3 or TRBV12-4 and J is TRBJ1-1, with a tentative D call TRBD1 (5 bases). With 10 bases removed from V and 3 bases from J, the gap between germline ends came to 15 bases. CDR3 length equals 13 residues. DNA for the CDR3: TGTGCCACTTCCTGGGGGAGGGACACTGAAGCTTTCTTT. Translating gives CATSWGRDTEAFF.